This TCR beta chain was identified during a study of blood T cells in healthy people across ages. Trimming took 5 bases from V and 3 from J; bases not matched to a gene: 8. The length of the CDR3 is 16 residues. The germline CDR1 and CDR2 sequences are SGHVS and FNYEAQ. Ranging in age from roughly 6 to 95, the donors were healthy Caucasian individuals from Russia. Combining a sample-barcoded 5' primer with a J-beta primer mix, a second PCR ran for roughly 7 to 11 cycles. A single record per CDR3 protein comes from TCRdb applying MiXCR to the 5' RACE reads. Of 910,000 or so distinct CDR3 sequences listed, approximately 50% are singletons.

Material: blood. This receptor was identified in a woman in her sixties or seventies in good health. The V and J genes are TRBV7-6 and TRBJ2-3; TRBD2 matches at 10 bases. CDR3 in amino acids: CASSPQAGGDTDTQYF. The CDR3 DNA reads TGTGCCAGCAGCCCCCAAGCGGGAGGGGATACAGATACGCAGTATTTT.